The 27 T cell receptor beta chains below come from one sample, sequenced in a study of patients and donors after allogeneic stem cell transplantation. TCRdb used MiXCR to reprocess the RT-PCR reads, holding one entry per CDR3 protein. The sample has roughly 250,000 distinct CDR3 sequences, 13% to 15% seen once. Sequencing used blood, either unsorted or a sorted T cell fraction (not recorded which). These receptors were taken from a human donor who was either an allogeneic HSCT recipient or a stem cell or donor lymphocyte infusion donor (not recorded which). It is not recorded whose cells these are; they may come from a transplant donor.

This chain uses TRBV12-5 with TRBJ2-7, with 11 bases identical to TRBD2. The ends lost 3 bases at V and 3 bases at J; junction bases unmatched: 4. The CDR3 is made up of 15 amino acids. The germline V gene has CDR1 LGHNT and CDR2 FRNRAP. The CDR3 DNA is TGTGCTAGTGGTTTCGGGCTAGCGGGGGGCTACGAGCAGTACTTC. Translating it yields CASGFGLAGGYEQYF.

This clonotype has just a few counts. The chain recombines TRBV6-2 or TRBV6-3 with TRBJ2-7; D is perhaps TRBD1 (5 bases). V lost 6 bases, J lost 3 bases, and 21 bases lay in between. This CDR3 has 16 residues. Looked up from germline, CDR1 is MNHEY and CDR2 is SVGEGT. The CDR3 DNA follows: TGTGCCAGCAGGACACCCCGTGGTAAAGGGGACTACGAGCAGTACTTC. Translation: CASRTPRGKGDYEQYF.

CDR3 amino acids: CSARFGGGSGNTIYF. In DNA form, the CDR3 reads TGCAGTGCTAGATTCGGAGGGGGGTCTGGAAACACCATATATTTT. The gene calls are TRBV20-1 and TRBJ1-3; D perhaps matches TRBD1 (6 bases). There are 15 residues in the CDR3. Germline CDR1 DFQATT, CDR2 SNEGSKA (reference sequence). Between the trimmed V and J ends, which lost 2 bases and 1 base, there was a span of 12 bases.

The genes are TRBV12-3 or TRBV12-4 and TRBJ1-3; D may be TRBD1 (6 bases). The V and J ends lost 8 bases and 2 bases respectively, with 13 bases between them. This CDR3 is 14 amino acids long. CDR3 sequence reads: CASGVRTAGNTIYF. For the CDR3, the DNA is TGTGCCAGCGGGGTGCGGACAGCTGGAAACACCATATATTTT.

The rearrangement links TRBV10-3 to TRBJ1-2; TRBD1 aligns across 7 bases. This CDR3 region has 12 residues. J lost 8 bases, V lost 10 bases, and 10 bases had no gene match. CDR1 is ENHRY, CDR2 SYGVKD, per germline. In DNA form, the CDR3 reads TGTGCCACCCGCCGGGACAGATACGGCTACACCTTC. Encoded protein: CATRRDRYGYTF.

This clonotype showed up just a few times. The rearrangement uses TRBV20-1 and TRBJ1-4; D is ambiguous. The CDR3 is 14 amino acids. Germline CDR1 DFQATT, CDR2 SNEGSKA (reference sequence). With 0 bases removed from V and 7 bases from J, the gap between germline ends came to 12 bases. CDR3 bases: TGCAGTGCTAGAGATCCCCCCAATGGTGAAAAACTGTTTTTT. Translating it yields CSARDPPNGEKLFF.

This clonotype was counted a few times. V gene TRBV30 combines with J gene TRBJ1-5; 8 bases line up with TRBD1. The V and J ends lost 0 bases and 4 bases, in that order; junction bases with no gene match: 11. This CDR3 spans 17 amino acids. The germline gives CDR1 GTSNPN, CDR2 SVGIG (reference sequence). CDR3 residues: CAWSVGQGAVFNQPQHF. The CDR3, as DNA: TGTGCCTGGAGTGTAGGGCAGGGGGCGGTGTTTAATCAGCCCCAGCATTTT.

This clonotype occurred many times. V usage is TRBV12-3 or TRBV12-4 and J usage is TRBJ1-5; D unresolved. With 7 bases removed from V and 3 bases from J, the gap between germline ends came to 13 bases. The CDR3 consists of 14 residues. The DNA of the CDR3 is TGTGCCAGCACCCACGGACGTCCCAATCAGCCCCAGCATTTT. Translated, it gives CASTHGRPNQPQHF.

This clonotype was seen a handful of times. The gene calls are TRBV12-3 or TRBV12-4 and TRBJ2-5, with 8 bases matching TRBD1. Trimming took 6 bases from V and 1 from J; bases not matched to a gene: 4. The CDR3 sequence is 14 residues long. DNA for the CDR3: TGTGCCAGCAGCAAGGACAGGGTCCAAGAGACCCAGTACTTC. This encodes CASSKDRVQETQYF.

This clonotype was detected many times. This rearrangement joins TRBV7-2 to TRBJ2-5; 7 bases match TRBD1. The CDR3 runs 16 residues. Trimming at V came to 3 bases and at J to 1 base, leaving 8 bases not matched to a gene. CDR1 is SGHTA, CDR2 FQGNSA, per germline. The CDR3 DNA sequence: TGTGCCAGCAGCTTCCCCCCAGGGGGTACCCAAGAGACCCAGTACTTC. Amino acid sequence: CASSFPPGGTQETQYF.

This clonotype showed up many times. This chain joins TRBV20-1 and TRBJ1-2; the D is unclear. Germline values: CDR1 DFQATT, CDR2 SNEGSKA (reference sequence). The CDR3 is made up of 13 amino acids. Trimming took off 0 bases at V and 7 bases at J, with 12 bases between the two ends. The CDR3 bases are TGCAGTGCTAGAGAGAGGGCAGTCGGTGGCTACACCTTC. Residues: CSARERAVGGYTF.

This sequence joins TRBV6-1 and TRBJ2-1, with D possibly being TRBD2 (6 bases). Trimming stripped 10 bases from V and 1 base from J, with 17 bases between. Germline CDR1 and CDR2: MNHNS and SASEGT. The CDR3 is 15 amino acids. The CDR3 reads CAISFLADSYNEQFF. CDR3 in DNA: TGTGCCATCTCGTTTTTAGCGGATTCCTACAATGAGCAGTTCTTC.

This clonotype was recorded many times. The chain has TRBV2 and TRBJ2-1, with 7 bases fitting TRBD2. The CDR3 sequence is 14 residues long. V was pared by 6 bases and J by 8 bases, with 10 bases of the junction left unmatched. Germline V gene sequence: CDR1 SNHLY, CDR2 FYNNEI. The CDR3 DNA follows: TGTGCCAGCAGCCGAGCGGGAAATCGCTATGAGCAGTTCTTC. Translating gives CASSRAGNRYEQFF.

This clonotype appeared a few times. The rearrangement links TRBV3-1 to TRBJ2-7, with TRBD2 matching 15 bases. V was pared by 4 bases and J by 0 bases, with 4 bases of the junction left unmatched. The CDR3 sequence is 17 residues long. Germline V CDR1 and CDR2: LGHDT, YNNKEL (reference sequence). For the CDR3, the DNA is TGTGCCAGCAGCCGCGGACTAGCGGGAGGGAGCTCCTACGAGCAGTACTTC. Translating it yields CASSRGLAGGSSYEQYF.

This clonotype was recorded at least ten times. CDR3 DNA: TGTGCCAGCAGCCTAAAGTCGGGCTACACCTTC. It translates to CASSLKSGYTF. This chain connects TRBV3-1 to TRBJ1-2; unclear D gene. This CDR3 is built from 11 residues. CDR1 and CDR2 from the germline V gene are LGHDT and YNNKEL (reference sequence). The germline V and J ends were trimmed by 4 bases and 8 bases, with 8 bases remaining between them.

This clonotype appeared many times. This chain links TRBV5-1 with TRBJ1-4, with a tentative D call TRBD1 (5 bases). The CDR3 runs 17 residues. Trimming shortened V by 4 bases and J by 8 bases, and 24 bases separated the two germline ends. From germline, CDR1 is SGHRS and CDR2 YFSETQ. The chain's CDR3 is CASSPDNPAGGKEKLFF. CDR3 DNA sequence: TGCGCCAGCAGCCCTGATAATCCTGCCGGGGGGAAAGAAAAACTGTTTTTT.

The chain carries TRBV30 and TRBJ1-2, with 9 bases matching TRBD1. Germline V gene data show CDR1 as GTSNPN and CDR2 as SVGIG (reference sequence). This CDR3 is built from 14 residues. V lost 1 base to trimming and J lost 3 bases; unmatched junction nucleotides: 3. The CDR3 is CAWSGDRDYYGYTF. CDR3 nucleotides: TGTGCCTGGAGTGGGGACAGGGATTACTATGGCTACACCTTC.

This clonotype appeared once. The genes are TRBV2 and TRBJ2-2; no clear D. Germline assignment: CDR1 SNHLY and CDR2 FYNNEI. CDR3 length: 16 residues. V lost 3 bases to trimming and J lost 0 bases, with 11 bases between them. CDR3 residues: CASSDILSPNTGELFF. The CDR3 nucleotides are TGTGCCAGCAGTGATATCCTTAGTCCGAACACCGGGGAGCTGTTTTTT.

This clonotype was seen many times. The V gene is TRBV7-3, the J gene TRBJ2-2, with 12 positions matching TRBD2. Germline trimming cut 1 base from V and 7 bases from J; bases unmatched to any gene: 7. The CDR3 contains 17 residues. CDR1 and CDR2 (germline): SGHTA, FQGTGA. The chain's CDR3 is CASSLSPSGGAGGELFF. The CDR3 DNA follows: TGTGCCAGCAGCTTAAGTCCTAGCGGGGGGGCCGGCGGGGAGCTGTTTTTT.

This clonotype has only a few counts. The chain employs TRBV7-9 and TRBJ1-2, with D possibly matching TRBD1 (6 bases). V dropped 5 bases and J dropped 4 bases, with 11 bases sitting between them. From germline, CDR1 is SEHNR and CDR2 FQNEAQ (reference sequence). The CDR3 covers 13 residues. CDR3 coding DNA: TGTGCCAGCAGCCTCCAGGGGAGCTATGGCTACACCTTC. Its protein product is CASSLQGSYGYTF.

By share, this clonotype ranks as medium-sized (0.01 to 0.1%). V is TRBV24-1 and J is TRBJ1-2; a weak D match, TRBD1 (5 bases). The CDR3 has 15 amino acids. Germline CDR1 reads KGHDR; CDR2 reads SFDVKD. The V end lost 4 bases, the J end lost 2 bases, and 13 bases lay between the germline ends. The chain's CDR3 is CATSEEGPSNYGYTF. DNA of the CDR3: TGTGCCACCAGTGAGGAGGGGCCCTCCAACTATGGCTACACCTTC.

J is TRBJ2-1 and V is TRBV5-4; TRBD2 matches at 8 bases. This CDR3 has 16 amino acids. CDR1 and CDR2 from the germline V gene are SGHNT and YYREEE (reference sequence). The J segment lost 0 bases and the V segment lost 6 bases, leaving 8 bases of the junction unmatched. CDR3 residues: CASNSKREPSYNEQFF. The CDR3 nucleotides read TGTGCCAGCAACTCCAAGCGGGAGCCCTCCTACAATGAGCAGTTCTTC.

The chain recombines TRBV11-2 with TRBJ2-7, with D hard to call. This CDR3 region has 13 residues. V was pared by 6 bases and J by 8 bases, with 17 bases between. CDR1 SGHAT and CDR2 FQNNGV come from the germline V gene. CDR3 sequence reads: CASSLSLLVKQYF. As DNA, the CDR3 is TGTGCCAGCAGTCTGTCCCTTTTGGTGAAGCAGTACTTC.

V gene TRBV3-1 combines with J gene TRBJ1-1; 7 nucleotides line up with TRBD1. This CDR3 region has 13 residues. Germline V lookup: CDR1 LGHDT, CDR2 YNNKEL (reference sequence). Trimming removed 3 bases from V and 7 bases from J; junction bases left unmatched: 5. CDR3 DNA: TGTGCCAGCAGCCATACAGGGGCCCTTGAAGCTTTCTTT. It encodes CASSHTGALEAFF.

This clonotype showed up just a few times. This chain connects TRBV30 to TRBJ2-7; D call uncertain. The V end was cut by 0 bases, the J end by 9 bases, with 12 bases between. Per the germline V gene, CDR1 is GTSNPN and CDR2 is SVGIG (reference sequence). CDR3 length: 12 amino acids. The CDR3 bases are TGTGCCTGGAGTGTCGCTGTGACGCCGCAGTACTTC. This sequence encodes CAWSVAVTPQYF.

The chain carries TRBV9 and TRBJ2-1; D uncertain. V was shortened by 3 bases and J by 6 bases, with 13 bases between the two germline ends. Germline V gene sequence: CDR1 SGDLS, CDR2 YYNGEE. This CDR3 has 14 residues. CDR3 sequence: CASSGHNVGNEQFF. The CDR3 DNA reads as TGTGCCAGCAGCGGCCATAACGTGGGCAATGAGCAGTTCTTC.

The chain uses TRBV4-2 and TRBJ2-7, with 8 positions matching TRBD2. Per germline, CDR1 LGHNA and CDR2 YNFKEQ. The CDR3 is 17 amino acids. The V segment lost 2 bases and the J segment 4 bases; nucleotides outside the gene matches: 13. The CDR3 DNA sequence: TGTGCCAGCAGCCAACAGACTAGCGCGATTACCCTGTACGAGCAGTACTTC. Encoded protein: CASSQQTSAITLYEQYF.